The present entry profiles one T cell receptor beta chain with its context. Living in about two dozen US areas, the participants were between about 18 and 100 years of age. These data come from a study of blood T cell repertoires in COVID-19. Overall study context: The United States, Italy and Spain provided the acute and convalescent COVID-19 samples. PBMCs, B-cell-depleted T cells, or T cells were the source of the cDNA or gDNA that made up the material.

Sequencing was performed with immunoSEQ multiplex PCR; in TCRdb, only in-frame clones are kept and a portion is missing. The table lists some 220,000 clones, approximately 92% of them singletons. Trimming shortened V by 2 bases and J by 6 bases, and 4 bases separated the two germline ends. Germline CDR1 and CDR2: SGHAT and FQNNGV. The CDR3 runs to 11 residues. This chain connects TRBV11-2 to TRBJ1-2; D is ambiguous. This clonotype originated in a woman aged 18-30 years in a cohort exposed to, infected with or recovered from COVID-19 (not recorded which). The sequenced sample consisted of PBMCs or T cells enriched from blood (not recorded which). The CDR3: CASSLSNGYTF. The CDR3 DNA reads TGTGCCAGCAGCTTATCTAATGGCTACACCTTC.